This T cell receptor beta chain comes out of a study of siplizumab effects on memory and regulatory T cells. At the level of the study: Paired mixed lymphocyte reactions compared siplizumab roughly 1 ug/mL against no drug.

This clone was seen a handful of times. Antigen: not known. Study-wide results and limits: An assignable naive or memory phenotype was lacking in roughly 75-95% of proliferating CD4+ or CD8+ clones. Researchers did not confirm the suppressive function of proliferating Tregs from siplizumab cultures. It seemed that naive T cells were more diverse than memory cells and were major contributors to the alloresponse.

Cells of the mixed lymphocyte reaction were cocultured at 37 degrees C for about six days. Using immunoSEQ multiplex PCR, the repertoire was profiled, and TCRdb retains in-frame clones only, with some absent. There are nearly 20,000 clones in the sample; about 45% occur only once, and approximately 5.7% lies in the top ten. Germline values: CDR1 LGHNA, CDR2 YNFKEQ. This CDR3 comprises 16 residues. The V end was cut by 3 bases, the J end by 2 bases, with 14 bases between. The source is a human donor in good health; the cells came from an allogeneic mixed lymphocyte reaction. Some clones in this sample may be carry-over from other donors' samples. Input material: CFSE-low (dividing) CD4+ T cells sorted from an allogeneic mixed lymphocyte reaction. The chain is built from TRBV4-2 and TRBJ1-3, with D unresolved. This CDR3 reads CASSQTQARTGNTIYF. The DNA of the CDR3 is TGTGCCAGCAGCCAGACCCAAGCTAGGACTGGAAACACCATATATTTT.